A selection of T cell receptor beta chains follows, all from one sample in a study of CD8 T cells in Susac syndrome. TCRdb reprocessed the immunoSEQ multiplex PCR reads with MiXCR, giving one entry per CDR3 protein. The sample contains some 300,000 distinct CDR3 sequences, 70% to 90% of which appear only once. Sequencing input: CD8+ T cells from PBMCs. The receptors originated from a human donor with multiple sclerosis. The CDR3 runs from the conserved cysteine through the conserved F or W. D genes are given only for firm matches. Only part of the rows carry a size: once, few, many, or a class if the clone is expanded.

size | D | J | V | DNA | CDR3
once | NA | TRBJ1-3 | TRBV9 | TGTGCCAGCAGCGCCCCAGGCCCTCGGAACACCATATATTTT | CASSAPGPRNTIYF
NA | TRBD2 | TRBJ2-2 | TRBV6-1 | TGTGCCAGCACCTCACCAGACAAGCGGGAACACACCGGGGAGCTGTTTTTT | CASTSPDKREHTGELFF
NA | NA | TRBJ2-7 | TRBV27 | TGTGCCAGCACGTCTTGGACACCAACCTACGAGCAGTACTTC | CASTSWTPTYEQYF
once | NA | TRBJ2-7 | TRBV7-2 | TGTGCCAGCACCCCTGGGACGCGTAGCTCCTACGAGCAGTACTTC | CASTPGTRSSYEQYF
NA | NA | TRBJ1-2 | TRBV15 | TGTGCCACCAGCAGAGACCCGGCAGGCCATGGCTACACCTTC | CATSRDPAGHGYTF
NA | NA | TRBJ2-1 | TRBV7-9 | TGTGCCAGCAGAACAGGGGGGGAAAATGAGCAGTTCTTC | CASRTGGENEQFF
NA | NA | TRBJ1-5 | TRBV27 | TGTGCCAGCAGTTTTCAGGTTAGCAATCAGCCCCAGCATTTT | CASSFQVSNQPQHF
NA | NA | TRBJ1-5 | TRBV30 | TGTGCCTGGAGTCGAGGGCGGATTTATAGCAATCAGCCCCAGCATTTT | CAWSRGRIYSNQPQHF
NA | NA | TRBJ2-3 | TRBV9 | TGTGCCAGCAGCGTAGCTCTTCCTACTAGCACAGATACGCAGTATTTT | CASSVALPTSTDTQYF
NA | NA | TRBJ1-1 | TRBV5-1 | TGCGCCAGCAGCTTGCAGGGATGGTTGCAGTTACCCACTAGAAGCACTGAAGCTTTCTTT | CASSLQGWLQLPTRSTEAFF